Described below is a single TCR beta chain sequence and its context. Donors in Cohort 3 who had recovered were those with two negative PCRs, healthcare professional clearance, or resolution of their symptoms. Original processing notes: Using reference gene primer amplification, nucleated cell counts were estimated. Produced via immunoSEQ multiplex PCR; TCRdb's table is partial and in-frame only. That table supplies the V and J calls and clone size; D and trimming were determined from the DNA. The sample lists approximately 300,000 clones, roughly 90% seen once, with roughly 2.6% in the top ten. This sample is part of a study of blood T cell repertoires in COVID-19. Germline CDR1 SGHTA, CDR2 FQGNSA. Trimming took 2 bases from V and 3 from J, leaving 16 bases between them. The CDR3 loop spans 16 amino acids.

This sequence joins TRBV7-2 and TRBJ1-1, with D maybe TRBD1 (5 bases). This clonotype was obtained from a man between 60 and 75 years old who had recovered from COVID-19. Input material: PBMCs or T cells enriched from blood (not recorded which). CDR3 in amino acids: CASSLSGWYTDTEAFF. The CDR3 DNA reads as TGTGCCAGCAGCTTATCAGGGTGGTATACGGACACTGAAGCTTTCTTT.